This T cell receptor beta chain was recovered during a study of CD8+ T cells in alopecia areata. The wider study: Treatment comprised oral tofacitinib, 5 to 10 mg twice daily, in treated patients. Overall study findings and caveats: Lesional scalp, notably in alopecia totalis/universalis, had clonality above that of normal scalp.

Germline CDR1 reads GTSNPN; CDR2 reads SVGIG (reference sequence). This CDR3 has 13 amino acids. The V and J ends lost 0 bases and 6 bases, in that order; junction bases with no gene match: 2. Sequencing templates came from extracted RNA that was reverse transcribed into cDNA. Assay: immunoSEQ multiplex PCR; the TCRdb copy retains only in-frame clones and omits some. The sample includes over 85,000 clones, roughly two fifths of them seen just once. The investigators collected lesional scalp punch biopsies and peripheral blood from alopecia areata patients. A FACSAria was used to sort CD4+ and CD8+ T cells. These cells came from PBMCs. Remarks on this clone: Its antigen remains unknown.

Sample: CD4+ T cells sorted from blood. The clonotype was recovered from a human donor with alopecia areata. The genes are TRBV30 and TRBJ1-5, with 7 positions matching TRBD1. The CDR3 DNA sequence: TGTGCCTGGAGTGTACAGGGGAGTCAGCCCCAGCATTTT. Protein sequence: CAWSVQGSQPQHF.